A selection of T cell receptor beta chains follows, all from one sample in a study of lymphopenia after photon versus proton radiotherapy. Libraries were prepared by immunoSEQ multiplex PCR; TCRdb keeps only in-frame clonotypes and omits some of them. The sample holds roughly 65,000 clones, approximately 91% seen once. The material was peripheral blood, obtained from a patient treated with photon-based radiotherapy. The receptors come from a woman in her 70s with pancreatic cancer. Each CDR3 is given with its conserved first and last residue. D genes are given only for firm matches. Rows give clone size only sometimes, using once, few, many, or a class for an expanded clone.

.	TRBD1	TRBV5-5	TRBJ1-2	TGTGCCAGCACCAAGTCAGGGGGGTGGTATGGCTACACCTTC	CASTKSGGWYGYTF
.	TRBD2	TRBV5-1	TRBJ2-2	TGCGCCAGCGCTGAAGGCAGCGGGAGGAACACCGGGGAGCTGTTTTTT	CASAEGSGRNTGELFF
once	.	TRBV10-3	TRBJ1-2	TGTGCCATCAGTGAACAGGGCAACTATGGCTACACCTTC	CAISEQGNYGYTF
.	.	TRBV9	TRBJ1-1	TGTGCCAGCAGCGCCGACAGAAACACTGAAGCTTTCTTT	CASSADRNTEAFF
.	.	TRBV6-5	TRBJ1-1	TGTGCCAGCAGAATGGGACAGAACACTGAAGCTTTCTTT	CASRMGQNTEAFF
.	.	TRBV5-1	TRBJ2-7	TGCGCCAGCAGCTTGGTTGGGGGCGCCGATTACGAGCAGTACTTC	CASSLVGGADYEQYF
.	.	TRBV7-2	TRBJ1-2	TGTGCCAGCAGCCTCGAAGGGGGTATTAGTGGCTACACCTTC	CASSLEGGISGYTF
.	.	TRBV6-5	TRBJ1-5	TGTGCCAGCAGTTACGCAGGGAATAGCAATCAGCCCCAGCATTTT	CASSYAGNSNQPQHF
.	.	TRBV6-1	TRBJ2-7	TGTGCCAGCAGTGTACCCGCCTACGAGCAGTACTTC	CASSVPAYEQYF
.	TRBD1	TRBV28	TRBJ2-4	TGTGCCAGCAGCCCTCAGGGGGACATTCAGTACTTC	CASSPQGDIQYF
.	.	TRBV27	TRBJ2-2	TGTGCCAGCAGTTTCAACACCGGGGAGCTGTTTTTT	CASSFNTGELFF
.	.	TRBV4-1	TRBJ1-2	TGCGCCAGCAGCCAAGCAGGGAACTATGGCTACACCTTC	CASSQAGNYGYTF
.	.	TRBV7-3	TRBJ2-5	TGTGCCAGCAGCTTAATCGGGTCGCCCCAGTACTTC	CASSLIGSPQYF
.	TRBD2	TRBV10-3	TRBJ2-1	TGTGCCATCAGTGCGGCTAGCGGGAGTCCTCCGGATGAGCAGTTCTTC	CAISAASGSPPDEQFF
once	TRBD1	TRBV15	TRBJ1-1	TGTGCCACCAGCAGAGACGGGACAGGGACGGGAACTGAAGCTTTCTTT	CATSRDGTGTGTEAFF
.	TRBD1	TRBV2	TRBJ1-4	TGTGCCAGCAAAACGGACAGGGGAACTAATGAAAAACTGTTTTTT	CASKTDRGTNEKLFF
.	.	TRBV19	TRBJ2-2	TGTGCCAGTAGTATAGCGGGGCTGTCCGGGGAGCTGTTTTTT	CASSIAGLSGELFF
.	.	TRBV2	TRBJ1-1	TGTGCCAGCCGCAGCGGGAACACTGAAGCTTTCTTT	CASRSGNTEAFF
.	.	TRBV7-8	TRBJ2-3	TGTGCCAGCAGCTTATCACCCGGGCCTTATACGCAGTATTTT	CASSLSPGPYTQYF
.	.	TRBV6-6	TRBJ2-3	TGTGCCAGCACCCCCGACCGGGTAGCAGATACGCAGTATTTT	CASTPDRVADTQYF
.	.	TRBV4-3	TRBJ2-1	TGCGCCAGCAGCCAAGATTGGGGGGATCCCTTCAATGAGCAGTTCTTC	CASSQDWGDPFNEQFF
.	TRBD1	TRBV5-5	TRBJ2-7	TGTGCCACGGGACAGGGATTCATCGAGCAGTACTTC	CATGQGFIEQYF
few	.	TRBV7-2	TRBJ2-7	TGTGCCAGCAGCTATAGGTCCTACGAGCAGTACTTC	CASSYRSYEQYF
.	.	TRBV2	TRBJ2-3	TGTGCCAGCAGCCAGGGGGATACGCAGTATTTT	CASSQGDTQYF
.	.	TRBV7-2	TRBJ1-5	TGTGCCAGCAGCTTAGCAGGTAGTCGGCATCAGCCCCAGCATTTT	CASSLAGSRHQPQHF
.	TRBD1	TRBV6-6	TRBJ1-5	TGTGCCAGCAGCACCGACAGGGGGCGACGACAGCCCCAGCATTTT	CASSTDRGRRQPQHF
.	.	TRBV4-2	TRBJ2-1	TGTGCCAGCAGCCAAGAGGCGACTAGAGGGGGAAGGCATGAGCAGTTCTTC	CASSQEATRGGRHEQFF
.	TRBD1	TRBV7-3	TRBJ2-1	TGTGCCAGCAGCCCGACAGGGGGCTATACCTACAATGAGCAGTTCTTC	CASSPTGGYTYNEQFF
.	TRBD1	TRBV4-3	TRBJ1-2	TGCGCCAGCAGCCAAGATCAGCAGGGGGCGGGCGGCTACACCTTC	CASSQDQQGAGGYTF
.	TRBD2	TRBV10-3	TRBJ2-7	TGTGCCACTTCCGGACTAGCGGGGACCAGCGAGCAGTACTTC	CATSGLAGTSEQYF
.	TRBD2	TRBV19	TRBJ2-5	TGTGCCAGTAGTATAGAACTGGCGGGAGCACGAGAGACCCAGTACTTC	CASSIELAGARETQYF
.	.	TRBV19	TRBJ2-5	TGTGCCAGTAGTATGGGGGGGGGCCACGAGACCCAGTACTTC	CASSMGGGHETQYF
.	TRBD2	TRBV7-2	TRBJ2-1	TGTGCCAGCAGCCCGGGACTAGCGGGAGGGTTTGAGCAGTTCTTC	CASSPGLAGGFEQFF
.	.	TRBV4-2	TRBJ2-5	TGTGCCAGCAGCCAAGGGACTATGCACGAGACCCAGTACTTC	CASSQGTMHETQYF
.	TRBD2	TRBV7-2	TRBJ2-3	TGTGCCAGCAGCTTAGCCGGGACTAGAAGCACAGATACGCAGTATTTT	CASSLAGTRSTDTQYF
.	.	TRBV4-1	TRBJ2-7	TGCGCCAGCAGCCAAGCCGGGACGGTCTACGAGCAGTACTTC	CASSQAGTVYEQYF
.	.	TRBV5-6	TRBJ1-1	TGTGCCAGCAGCTTGGGTGGACAGATGAACACTGAAGCTTTCTTT	CASSLGGQMNTEAFF